The clone carrying this T cell receptor (beta chain) has just one count. Its specificity is not known. The record originates from a study of cytomegalovirus exposure and HLA in healthy donors. Study-level information: Caucasian-associated ancestry cluster membership applied to about four fifths of 300 to 450 genotyped donors. Findings and limits, study-wide: In vitro experiments confirmed that a few CMV-associated chains were specific for CMV antigens. Cytomegalovirus association was assigned to approximately 160 TCR beta chains.

The primer mix had 60 Vbeta and 13 Jbeta primers. The repertoire was sequenced with immunoSEQ multiplex PCR; TCRdb's copy has only in-frame clones and lacks some. The repertoire holds 79,000 or so clones, with around 70% as singletons. Nominally healthy donors were sampled, though unrecorded immune exposures were likely. Per the germline V gene, CDR1 is MDHEN and CDR2 is SYDVKM. There are 14 residues in the CDR3. The ends lost 5 bases at V and 1 base at J; junction bases unmatched: 2. This clonotype was obtained from a woman between 40 and 50 years old in good health and CMV-seropositive. This chain links TRBV28 with TRBJ1-2; 9 bases agree with TRBD1. Sequencing was carried out using PBMCs. CDR3 coding DNA: TGTGCCAGCAGTCGGGGACAGGGTAACTATGGCTACACCTTC. It translates to CASSRGQGNYGYTF.